This T cell receptor (beta chain) comes out of a study of cytomegalovirus exposure and HLA in healthy donors. Overall study: Unique TCRs numbering some 80 million, obtained from HLA-typed donors, made up an early data release.

For this clone: Its cognate antigen is unknown. Germline and junction disagree at one end, which may indicate a read error.

CDR1 and CDR2 from the germline V gene are SEHNR and FQNEAQ (reference sequence). The CDR3 is 18 amino acids. Primers for the PCR totalled 60 Vbeta and 13 Jbeta. Per the original data handling: An analysis performed later counted 74 million or so unique TCR beta chains (around 11 million of them shared). Measured with immunoSEQ multiplex PCR; TCRdb has only the in-frame clones, and not every one. V and J calls and clone size come straight from that table; D and trimming were deduced from the DNA. The table includes about 150,000 clones, 72% detected once. Donors were nominally healthy when sampled, though unrecorded immune exposures were likely. Study findings and constraints: For most TCR sequences rarity was the rule, although some public TCRs occurred in many donors.

The sequence was collected from a man aged 50 to 59 in good health and CMV-seropositive. The chain has TRBV7-9 and TRBJ1-1; 8 positions match TRBD1. Sequencing was carried out using PBMCs. CDR3 amino acids: CAISAPTGAGNPNTEALF. The CDR3 DNA reads as TGTGCCATCTCTGCGCCGACAGGGGCGGGGAATCCGAACACTGAAGCTCTCTTT.